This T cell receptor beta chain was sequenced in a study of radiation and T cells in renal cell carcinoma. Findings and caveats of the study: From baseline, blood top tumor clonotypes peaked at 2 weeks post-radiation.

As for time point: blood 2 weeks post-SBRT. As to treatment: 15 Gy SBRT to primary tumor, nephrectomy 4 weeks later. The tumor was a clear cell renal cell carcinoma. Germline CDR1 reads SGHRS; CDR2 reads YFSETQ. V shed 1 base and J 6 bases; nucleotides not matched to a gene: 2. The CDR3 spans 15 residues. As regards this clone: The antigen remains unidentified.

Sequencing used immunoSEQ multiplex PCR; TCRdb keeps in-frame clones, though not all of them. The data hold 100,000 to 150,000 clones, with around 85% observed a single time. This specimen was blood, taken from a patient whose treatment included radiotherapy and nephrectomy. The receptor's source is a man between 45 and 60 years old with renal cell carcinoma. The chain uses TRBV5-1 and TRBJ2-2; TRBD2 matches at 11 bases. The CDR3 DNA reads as TGCGCCAGCAGCTTGACTAGCGGGAGCGCCGGGGAGCTGTTTTTT. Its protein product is CASSLTSGSAGELFF.